This TCR beta chain was obtained from a study of blood T cells in healthy people across ages (dated by TCRdb to between 2014 and 2016). Study-level background: Template switching captured roughly one uniquely barcoded TCR beta cDNA molecule per two T cells in model experiments. To track age-related changes in TCR beta repertoire diversity, the study relied on deep sequencing normalized with unique cDNA molecular identifiers. To avoid experimental bias, donors of different ages were distributed randomly across sequencing lanes. Using the same blood draw, the study looked at two additional independent replicas of 1 million unique cDNA reads for two donors, one aged 18 to 30 and the other aged 80 or older. The donors were split into four age groups: young (average around 17 years), middle-aged (roughly 40), aged (about 62) and long-lived (roughly 80).

Donors were 39 systemically healthy Caucasian individuals from Russia aged roughly 6 to 90 years. Each donor gave approximately 9.4 milliliters of peripheral blood, drawn into EDTA-treated Vacutainer tubes. PBMCs were isolated by Ficoll-Paque density-gradient centrifugation, with at least 6 million obtained per sample. Total RNA, at least 5.5 micrograms per sample, was extracted from PBMCs with Trizol reagent. The percentages of naive CD45RAhigh/CD27high T cells were determined by flow cytometry on a PBMC aliquot from every donor. For this clonotype: Which antigen it targets is not known. Base qualities are missing; no much larger clone stands one base away.

Library prep was done by 5' RACE. Sequencing was performed on an Illumina HiSeq 2500. The second PCR ran for roughly 7 to 12 cycles and used a J-beta primer mix along with a sample-barcoded 5' primer. Each TCR beta cDNA molecule received a unique molecular identifier from a template-switch 5' adaptor carrying 12 random nucleotides. Each sample yielded at least 3 million CDR3-containing paired-end reads. The Mint cDNA synthesis kit, primed by a TRBC-specific oligonucleotide, was used to synthesize first-strand cDNA from all RNA. Following uracil-DNA glycosylase treatment, all cDNA underwent a first 18-cycle PCR with the universal primers M1SS and BC2_uni_R. Per the original workflow: For normalization, 1 million high-quality reads were randomly selected from each sample, with every read carrying a distinct molecular identifier. Instead of being binned into consensus sequences, reads that shared molecular identifiers were thrown out. MiTCR, run with a Q25 quality threshold and the strictest error-elimination algorithm, handled CDR3 identification, clonotype clustering and error correction. A nonparametric unseen species model with Euler transformation was used to estimate a lower bound on total TCR beta diversity. TCRdb reprocessed the public reads (quality trimming at Q25 with fastp, clone calling with MiXCR) and kept in-frame beta chains. Each CDR3 protein gets just one entry, which takes the most common genes and DNA from the rows behind it. These V and J calls rely on TCRdb rather than the paper's analysis. In all, the sample holds about 1,400,000 distinct CDR3 sequences, and 59% of those were seen once. Of the sample, 5.5% to 8% is held by the ten largest clones.

The cysteine opens and the phenylalanine closes a CDR3 of 16 amino acids. The kept DNA is CDR3 alone, 48 bases in frame from the first base. CDR1 and CDR2 are read off the germline V gene as MGHRA and YSYEKL. V gives up 2 bases and J gives up 1 base, and the segment between their germline ends measures 14 bases. Broad study findings and their caveats: Compared with the aged group, the long-lived group had more naive CD4+ T cells, fewer expanded clones and increased TCR diversity, suggesting age selection. Estimates of total diversity from one million sequenced T cells were regarded as lower bounds and underestimates. Observed TCR beta diversity per million T cells fell roughly linearly with age, and a significant reduction was already apparent by age roughly 40. Because the CMV infection status of the donors was unknown, age-related changes in expanded clonotypes may potentially have been confounded. Bulk unsorted PBMC profiling prevented conclusive comparison of naive and antigen-experienced compartments. Observed TCR beta diversity correlated strongly with the percentage of naive T cells measured by flow cytometry.

The chain uses TRBV4-1 and TRBJ1-1; no D segment can be confidently identified. What was sequenced was blood. The receptor's source is a man between 18 and 35 years old in good health. The CDR3 here reads CASSQPGRRGNTEAFF. At the DNA level, the sequence is TGCGCCAGCAGCCAACCCGGGAGACGGGGGAACACTGAAGCTTTCTTT.